This T cell receptor (beta chain) was captured by sequencing in a study of cytomegalovirus exposure and HLA in healthy donors. On this clone itself: Its antigen is still unknown.

The table came from immunoSEQ multiplex PCR; TCRdb's copy has only in-frame clones and leaves some out. This sample carries 70,000 or so clones, roughly nine tenths of them seen once, and the ten largest clones take just over 3%. Overall study results and limits: Rarity held for most TCR sequences, but there were some public TCRs that occurred in many donors. There were around 160 TCR beta chains listed as cytomegalovirus-associated. Later, an analysis found that TCR clusters from the first cohort tended to co-occur in the 95 to 150 validation repertoires.

The TCR was taken from a man aged 18 to 29 in good health and CMV-seronegative. Sequencing used PBMCs.

CDR3 in amino acids: CASSPSGSYYEQYF. DNA for the CDR3: TGTGCCAGCAGTCCTAGCGGGAGTTACTACGAGCAGTACTTC. J is TRBJ2-7 and V is TRBV28; TRBD2 matches at 10 bases. From germline, CDR1 is MDHEN and CDR2 SYDVKM. Trimming cost V 5 bases and J 3 bases; bases outside gene matches: 4. The CDR3 is made up of 14 amino acids. Full variable domain (missing parts from reference TRBV28 and TRBJ2-7): DVKVTQSSRYLVKRTGEKVFLECVQDMDHENMFWYRQDPGLGLRLIYFSYDVKMKEKGDIPEGYSVSREKKERFSLILESASTNQTSMYLCASSPSGSYYEQYFGPGTRLTVT.